The rows below give T cell receptor beta chains drawn from one sample of a study of vaccination effects on CD4 cells after COVID-19. Measured with immunoSEQ multiplex PCR; TCRdb has only the in-frame clones, and not every one. The sample has 60,000 to 65,000 clones, 75% seen once; the top ten hold 3% to 4%. These TCRs' antigens remain unknown. Specimen: CD4+ T cells from PBMCs cultured with HCoV-OC43 spike peptides, collected before COVID-19 vaccination. Receptors were obtained from a human donor who received a COVID-19 vaccine. CDR3s include the opening cysteine and the closing phenylalanine or tryptophan. The D gene is left open where the match is weak. Clone size is shown for a subset of rows, as once, few, many or a class of expanded clone.

j_call: TRBJ1-2; clone_size: .; v_call: TRBV29-1; d_call: .; cdr3_nt: TGCAGCGGATGGGACTATGGCTACACCTTC; cdr3_aa: CSGWDYGYTF
j_call: TRBJ2-3; clone_size: .; v_call: TRBV6-2/TRBV6-3; d_call: TRBD2; cdr3_nt: TGTGCCAGCAGTAAAGCGGGGGTTTTAGATACGCAGTATTTT; cdr3_aa: CASSKAGVLDTQYF
j_call: TRBJ1-4; clone_size: .; v_call: TRBV5-1; d_call: TRBD1; cdr3_nt: TGCGCCAGCAGCACACAGGGGTCTAATGACAAACTGTTTTTT; cdr3_aa: CASSTQGSNDKLFF
j_call: TRBJ2-5; clone_size: .; v_call: TRBV7-2; d_call: TRBD2; cdr3_nt: TGTGCCAGCAGTCCTAGCGGAGAGACCCAGTACTTC; cdr3_aa: CASSPSGETQYF
j_call: TRBJ1-4; clone_size: .; v_call: TRBV3-1/TRBV3-2; d_call: .; cdr3_nt: TGTGCCAGCAGCCAAGACACCACAACTAATGAAAAACTGTTTTTT; cdr3_aa: CASSQDTTTNEKLFF
j_call: TRBJ1-1; clone_size: few; v_call: TRBV7-2; d_call: .; cdr3_nt: TGTGCCAGCATGAACAGAATGAACACTGAAGCTTTCTTT; cdr3_aa: CASMNRMNTEAFF
j_call: TRBJ2-5; clone_size: few; v_call: TRBV30; d_call: TRBD1; cdr3_nt: TGTGCCTGGAGTTTTTCAGGGGGCCGAGAGACCCAGTACTTC; cdr3_aa: CAWSFSGGRETQYF
j_call: TRBJ2-5; clone_size: .; v_call: TRBV24-1; d_call: TRBD2; cdr3_nt: TGTGCCACCAGTGATGCCCGCGGGGGGGCCGGAGAGACCCAGTACTTC; cdr3_aa: CATSDARGGAGETQYF
j_call: TRBJ1-2; clone_size: .; v_call: TRBV6-5; d_call: TRBD1; cdr3_nt: TGTGCCAGCAGTCGAGACAGGGTGTATGGCTACACCTTC; cdr3_aa: CASSRDRVYGYTF
j_call: TRBJ1-5; clone_size: .; v_call: TRBV2; d_call: TRBD1; cdr3_nt: TGTGCCAGCATGGGACAGGGGAACCAGCCCCAGCATTTT; cdr3_aa: CASMGQGNQPQHF
j_call: TRBJ2-5; clone_size: .; v_call: TRBV5-6; d_call: TRBD1; cdr3_nt: TGTGCCAGCAGCGCCCCCTGGACAGGGGGTGTCGCGGAGACCCAGTACTTC; cdr3_aa: CASSAPWTGGVAETQYF
j_call: TRBJ1-2; clone_size: .; v_call: TRBV5-1; d_call: .; cdr3_nt: TGCGCCAGCAGCTTGGGTTTATTTGGTAGGGATCGAGGCTACACCTTC; cdr3_aa: CASSLGLFGRDRGYTF
j_call: TRBJ2-3; clone_size: few; v_call: TRBV5-1; d_call: .; cdr3_nt: TGCGCCAGCAGCCGTGGGGGGACAGATACGCAGTATTTT; cdr3_aa: CASSRGGTDTQYF
j_call: TRBJ2-6; clone_size: .; v_call: TRBV28; d_call: TRBD1; cdr3_nt: TGTGCCAGCTTTTCCATTACCGGGACAGGGGGTTTAGCTGGGGCCAACGTCCTGACTTTC; cdr3_aa: CASFSITGTGGLAGANVLTF
j_call: TRBJ2-5; clone_size: .; v_call: TRBV24-1; d_call: TRBD2; cdr3_nt: TGTGCCACCAGTGAGGGTATGCTAGCGGGGGAGACCCAGTACTTC; cdr3_aa: CATSEGMLAGETQYF
j_call: TRBJ2-2; clone_size: .; v_call: TRBV6-5; d_call: .; cdr3_nt: TGTGCCAGCGGCGAGATTGGCACCGGGGAGCTGTTTTTT; cdr3_aa: CASGEIGTGELFF
j_call: TRBJ1-1; clone_size: .; v_call: TRBV6-4; d_call: .; cdr3_nt: TGTGCCAGCAGTGAGGTTTCGGCAAGTCAAGCTTTCTTT; cdr3_aa: CASSEVSASQAFF
j_call: TRBJ1-1; clone_size: few; v_call: TRBV5-1; d_call: TRBD1; cdr3_nt: TGCGCCAGCAGCTTGACAGGACAGGGGAGTACCACCGAAGCTTTCTTT; cdr3_aa: CASSLTGQGSTTEAFF
j_call: TRBJ2-3; clone_size: .; v_call: TRBV5-1; d_call: .; cdr3_nt: TGCGCCAGCAGCTTGGATATCAGCCGGAGCCCCACAGATACGCAGTATTTT; cdr3_aa: CASSLDISRSPTDTQYF
j_call: TRBJ2-5; clone_size: few; v_call: TRBV14; d_call: .; cdr3_nt: TGTGCCAGCAGCCCCGGGTGGGGCCGCCAAGAGACCCAGTACTTC; cdr3_aa: CASSPGWGRQETQYF
j_call: TRBJ2-5; clone_size: .; v_call: TRBV6-2/TRBV6-3; d_call: TRBD2; cdr3_nt: TGTGCCAGCAGTTTGGTAGGACTAGCGGGGGGGGAGACCCAGTACTTC; cdr3_aa: CASSLVGLAGGETQYF
j_call: TRBJ1-1; clone_size: .; v_call: TRBV18; d_call: TRBD1; cdr3_nt: TGTGCCAGCTCACAATCCCCTACAGGGGGCTCGGGCACTGAAGCTTTCTTT; cdr3_aa: CASSQSPTGGSGTEAFF
j_call: TRBJ2-3; clone_size: .; v_call: TRBV28; d_call: TRBD2; cdr3_nt: TGTGCAAGTACGACTAGCGATACAGATACGCAGTATTTT; cdr3_aa: CASTTSDTDTQYF
j_call: TRBJ1-2; clone_size: .; v_call: TRBV27; d_call: .; cdr3_nt: TGTGCCAGCAGGGCGACAGGCGGAAACTATGGCTACACCTTC; cdr3_aa: CASRATGGNYGYTF
j_call: TRBJ1-4; clone_size: .; v_call: TRBV5-1; d_call: .; cdr3_nt: TGCGCCAGCAGACTGCAGGGCCTGAATGAAAAACTGTTTTTT; cdr3_aa: CASRLQGLNEKLFF
j_call: TRBJ1-1; clone_size: .; v_call: TRBV29-1; d_call: .; cdr3_nt: TGCAGCGAGACCTCCTCTTCCCAAGCTTTCTTT; cdr3_aa: CSETSSSQAFF
j_call: TRBJ1-6; clone_size: .; v_call: TRBV30; d_call: .; cdr3_nt: TGTGCCTGGAGTGTAGGCGGGAGCTCCTATAATTCACCCCTCCACTTT; cdr3_aa: CAWSVGGSSYNSPLHF
j_call: TRBJ2-3; clone_size: .; v_call: TRBV4-3; d_call: TRBD2; cdr3_nt: TGCGCCAGCAGCCAAGAGGGAAGCGGGGGGCCGTCAGATACGCAGTATTTT; cdr3_aa: CASSQEGSGGPSDTQYF
j_call: TRBJ1-4; clone_size: .; v_call: TRBV4-2; d_call: .; cdr3_nt: TGTGCCAGCAGCCAAGATGCCCAGAGAGGGGGTTGGGAAAAACTGTTTTTT; cdr3_aa: CASSQDAQRGGWEKLFF
j_call: TRBJ1-4; clone_size: .; v_call: TRBV29-1; d_call: .; cdr3_nt: TGCAGCGTTGATTTGGGCCAAAAAAAACTGTTTTTT; cdr3_aa: CSVDLGQKKLFF
j_call: TRBJ1-1; clone_size: .; v_call: TRBV28; d_call: TRBD1; cdr3_nt: TGTGCCAGCAGTTCCCTAGTGGGGACAGGGAACACTGAAGCTTTCTTT; cdr3_aa: CASSSLVGTGNTEAFF
j_call: TRBJ1-6; clone_size: few; v_call: TRBV5-1; d_call: .; cdr3_nt: TGCGCCAGCAGCTTGGCAGGGAGGTCACCCCTCCACTTT; cdr3_aa: CASSLAGRSPLHF
j_call: TRBJ2-3; clone_size: .; v_call: TRBV18; d_call: .; cdr3_nt: TGTGCCAGCTCACCGGGAAGCACAGATACGCAGTATTTT; cdr3_aa: CASSPGSTDTQYF
j_call: TRBJ2-1; clone_size: .; v_call: TRBV19; d_call: .; cdr3_nt: TGTGCCAGTAGTCACCAGGGTCTGTACAATGAGCAGTTCTTC; cdr3_aa: CASSHQGLYNEQFF
j_call: TRBJ1-2; clone_size: .; v_call: TRBV6-5; d_call: .; cdr3_nt: TGTGCCAGCCAAAACAGAGCTAACTATGGCTACACCTTC; cdr3_aa: CASQNRANYGYTF
j_call: TRBJ2-2; clone_size: .; v_call: TRBV4-1; d_call: .; cdr3_nt: TGCGCCAGCAGCCAAGGATTAGGAGGAAAAGGGGGGGCCGCTTTCGGGGAGCTGTTTTTT; cdr3_aa: CASSQGLGGKGGAAFGELFF
j_call: TRBJ1-2; clone_size: .; v_call: TRBV2; d_call: .; cdr3_nt: TGTGCCAGCGGAGAGGCTTTATATGGCTACACCTTC; cdr3_aa: CASGEALYGYTF
j_call: TRBJ1-5; clone_size: few; v_call: TRBV28; d_call: .; cdr3_nt: TGTGCCAGCAGACCCGGGGGGGAACAGCCCCAGCATTTT; cdr3_aa: CASRPGGEQPQHF
j_call: TRBJ2-5; clone_size: .; v_call: TRBV5-1; d_call: .; cdr3_nt: TGCGCCAGCAGCTTCACCGCCCAGGAGACCCAGTACTTC; cdr3_aa: CASSFTAQETQYF
j_call: TRBJ2-1; clone_size: .; v_call: TRBV19; d_call: .; cdr3_nt: TGTGCCAGTAGTTCACATCCGGGGGACTACAATGAGCAGTTCTTC; cdr3_aa: CASSSHPGDYNEQFF
j_call: TRBJ2-3; clone_size: .; v_call: TRBV7-2; d_call: TRBD2; cdr3_nt: TGTGCCAGCAGCTTATATCAGCGGGGGGGCCAGGATACGCAGTATTTT; cdr3_aa: CASSLYQRGGQDTQYF
j_call: TRBJ2-3; clone_size: .; v_call: TRBV7-2; d_call: TRBD1; cdr3_nt: TGTGCCAGCACGTTCATACAGGGGAATACGCAGTATTTT; cdr3_aa: CASTFIQGNTQYF